This TCR beta chain was recorded in a study of human T cells and chemical hapten exposure. Study-wide background: An area of 2 cm by approximately 2 cm on upper inner arm skin received 2% DPC for sensitization. Patients were mainly female, each with alopecia areata, totalis or universalis.

This clonotype was recorded once. A junction end diverges from the germline sequence, so it may reflect a read error. The time point was: pre-sensitization, week 0. Stated treatment: therapeutic diphenylcyclopropenone sensitization with weekly scalp DPC. CDR1 and CDR2 from the germline V gene are MNHNY and SVGAGI (reference sequence). The CDR3 is made up of 13 amino acids. Via MiXCR, TCRdb re-called the RACE reads, giving one row per CDR3 protein. The table records 80,000 to 100,000 distinct CDR3 sequences, approximately 9.9% of them present only once. The receptor's source is a woman in her thirties or forties with alopecia areata. Some clones in this sample may be carry-over from other donors' samples. This material consisted of whole blood, taken in connection with sensitization to the hapten diphenylcyclopropenone (DPC). The chain joins TRBV6-6 to TRBJ2-7; no clear D. CDR3 DNA sequence: TGTGCCAGCAGCCGACTTTTCGCCTACGGGCAGTACTTC. Translated, it gives CASSRLFAYGQYF.